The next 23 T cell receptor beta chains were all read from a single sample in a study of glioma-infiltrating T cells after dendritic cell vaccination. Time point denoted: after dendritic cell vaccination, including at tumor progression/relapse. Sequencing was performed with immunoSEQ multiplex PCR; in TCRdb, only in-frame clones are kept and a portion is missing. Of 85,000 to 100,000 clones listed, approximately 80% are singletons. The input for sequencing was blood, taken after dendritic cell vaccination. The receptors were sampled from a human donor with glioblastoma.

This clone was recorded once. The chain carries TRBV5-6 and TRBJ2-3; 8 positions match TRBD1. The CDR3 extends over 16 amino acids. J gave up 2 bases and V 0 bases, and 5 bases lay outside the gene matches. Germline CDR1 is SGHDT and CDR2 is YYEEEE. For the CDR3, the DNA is TGTGCCAGCAGCTTGGTGGACAGGGATCTCACAGATACGCAGTATTTT. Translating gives CASSLVDRDLTDTQYF. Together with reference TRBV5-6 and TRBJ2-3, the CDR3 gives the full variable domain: DAGVTQSPTHLIKTRGQQVTLRCSPKSGHDTVSWYQQALGQGPQFIFQYYEEEERQRGNFPDRFSGHQFPNYSSELNVNALLLGDSALYLCASSLVDRDLTDTQYFGPGTRLTVL.

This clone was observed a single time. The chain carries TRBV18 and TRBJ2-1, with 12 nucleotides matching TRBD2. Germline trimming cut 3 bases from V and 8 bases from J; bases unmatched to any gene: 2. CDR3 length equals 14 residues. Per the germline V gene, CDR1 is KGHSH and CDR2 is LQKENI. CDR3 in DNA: TGTGCCAGCTCACCGACTAGCGGGAGCCATGAGCAGTTCTTC. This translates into CASSPTSGSHEQFF. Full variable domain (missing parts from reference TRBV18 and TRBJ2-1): NAGVMQNPRHLVRRRGQEARLRCSPMKGHSHVYWYRQLPEEGLKFMVYLQKENIIDESGMPKERFSAEFPKEGPSILRIQQVVRGDSAAYFCASSPTSGSHEQFFGPGTRLTVL.

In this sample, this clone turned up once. Here the CDR3 DNA reads TGTGCCAGCAGTGAAGGGGGACAGGCCAATCAGCCCCAGCATTTT. Residues: CASSEGGQANQPQHF. The gene calls are TRBV2 and TRBJ1-5, with TRBD1 matching over 8 bases. The CDR3 sequence is 15 residues long. The germline gives CDR1 SNHLY, CDR2 FYNNEI. The V segment lost 1 base and the J segment 3 bases; nucleotides outside the gene matches: 2.

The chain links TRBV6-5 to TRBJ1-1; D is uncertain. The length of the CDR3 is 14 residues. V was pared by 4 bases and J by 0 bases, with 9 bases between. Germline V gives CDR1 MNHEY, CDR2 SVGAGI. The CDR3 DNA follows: TGTGCCAGCAGTTCGATCGGGTTGAACACTGAAGCTTTCTTT. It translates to CASSSIGLNTEAFF.

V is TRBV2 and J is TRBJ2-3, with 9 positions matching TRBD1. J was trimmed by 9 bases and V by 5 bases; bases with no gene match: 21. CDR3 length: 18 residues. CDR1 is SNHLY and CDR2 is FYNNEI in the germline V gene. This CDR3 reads CASSSKGLGQGRIQTQYF. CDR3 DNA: TGTGCCAGCAGTTCGAAAGGTTTGGGACAGGGAAGGATCCAGACGCAGTATTTT.

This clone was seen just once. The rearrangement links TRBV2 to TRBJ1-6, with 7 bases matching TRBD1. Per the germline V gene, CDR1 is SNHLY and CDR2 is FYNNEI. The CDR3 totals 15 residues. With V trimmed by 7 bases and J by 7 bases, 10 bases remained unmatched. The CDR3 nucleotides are TGTGCCAGCACTACCCCGGGACAGAGGAATTCACCCCTCCACTTT. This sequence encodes CASTTPGQRNSPLHF.

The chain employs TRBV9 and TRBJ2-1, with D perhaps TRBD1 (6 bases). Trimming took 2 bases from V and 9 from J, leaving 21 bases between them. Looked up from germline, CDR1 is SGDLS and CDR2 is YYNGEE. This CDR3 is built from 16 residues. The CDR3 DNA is TGTGCCAGCAGCGTCCGGGACACATCTATAATAAGTGAGCAGTTCTTC. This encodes CASSVRDTSIISEQFF.

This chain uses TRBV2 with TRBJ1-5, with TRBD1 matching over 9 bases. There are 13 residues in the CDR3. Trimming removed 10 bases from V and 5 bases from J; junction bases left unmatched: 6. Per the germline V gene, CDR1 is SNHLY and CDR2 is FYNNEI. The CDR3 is CATKQGADQPQHF. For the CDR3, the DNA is TGTGCCACCAAACAGGGGGCAGATCAGCCCCAGCATTTT. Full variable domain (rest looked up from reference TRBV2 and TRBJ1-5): EPEVTQTPSHQVTQMGQEVILRCVPISNHLYFYWYRQILGQKVEFLVSFYNNEISEKSEIFDDQFSVERPDGSNFTLKIRSTKLEDSAMYFCATKQGADQPQHFGDGTRLSIL.

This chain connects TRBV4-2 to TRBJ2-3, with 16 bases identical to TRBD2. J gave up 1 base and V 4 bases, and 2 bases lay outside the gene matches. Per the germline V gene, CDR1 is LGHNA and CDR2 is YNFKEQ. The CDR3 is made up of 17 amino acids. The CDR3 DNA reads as TGTGCCAGCAGCCCGGGACTAGCGGGAGGGGGCACAGATACGCAGTATTTT. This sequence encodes CASSPGLAGGGTDTQYF.

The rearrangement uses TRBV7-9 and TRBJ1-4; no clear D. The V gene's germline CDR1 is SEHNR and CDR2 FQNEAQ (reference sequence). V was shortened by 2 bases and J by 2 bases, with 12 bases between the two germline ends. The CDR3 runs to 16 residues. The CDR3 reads CASSLISWRTNEKLFF. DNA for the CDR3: TGTGCCAGCAGCTTAATTTCGTGGCGGACTAATGAAAAACTGTTTTTT.

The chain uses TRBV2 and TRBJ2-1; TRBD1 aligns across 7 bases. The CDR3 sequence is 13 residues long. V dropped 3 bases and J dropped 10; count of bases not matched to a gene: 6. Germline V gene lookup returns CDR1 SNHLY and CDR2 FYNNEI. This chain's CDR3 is CASSEDPRGEQFF. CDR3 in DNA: TGTGCCAGCAGTGAGGACCCCAGGGGGGAGCAGTTCTTC.

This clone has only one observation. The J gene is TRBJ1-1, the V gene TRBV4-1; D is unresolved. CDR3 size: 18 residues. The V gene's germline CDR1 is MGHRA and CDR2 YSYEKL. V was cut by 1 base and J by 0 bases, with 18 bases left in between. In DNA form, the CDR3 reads TGCGCCAGCAGCCAAGGAGTTCTGGGGAGGAAGATGAACACTGAAGCTTTCTTT. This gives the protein CASSQGVLGRKMNTEAFF.

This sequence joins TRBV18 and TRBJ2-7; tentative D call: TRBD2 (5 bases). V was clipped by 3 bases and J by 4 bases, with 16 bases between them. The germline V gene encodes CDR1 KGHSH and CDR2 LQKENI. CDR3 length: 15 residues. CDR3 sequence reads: CASSPGPGTRYEQYF. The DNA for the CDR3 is TGTGCCAGCTCACCCGGACCGGGAACAAGATACGAGCAGTACTTC. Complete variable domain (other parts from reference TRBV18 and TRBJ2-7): NAGVMQNPRHLVRRRGQEARLRCSPMKGHSHVYWYRQLPEEGLKFMVYLQKENIIDESGMPKERFSAEFPKEGPSILRIQQVVRGDSAAYFCASSPGPGTRYEQYFGPGTRLTVT.

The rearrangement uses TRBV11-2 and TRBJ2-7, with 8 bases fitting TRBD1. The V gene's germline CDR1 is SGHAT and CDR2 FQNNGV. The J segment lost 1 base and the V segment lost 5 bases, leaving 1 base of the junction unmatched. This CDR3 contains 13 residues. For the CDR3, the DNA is TGTGCCAGCAGCGGGACAGGTTCCTACGAGCAGTACGTC. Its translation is CASSGTGSYEQYV.

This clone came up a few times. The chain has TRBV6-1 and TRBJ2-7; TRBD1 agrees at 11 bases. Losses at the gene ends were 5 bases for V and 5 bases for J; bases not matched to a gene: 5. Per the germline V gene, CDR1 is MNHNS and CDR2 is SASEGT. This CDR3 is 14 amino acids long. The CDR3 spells CASSRRTGGDEQYF. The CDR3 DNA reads TGTGCCAGCAGTAGACGGACAGGGGGCGACGAGCAGTACTTC.

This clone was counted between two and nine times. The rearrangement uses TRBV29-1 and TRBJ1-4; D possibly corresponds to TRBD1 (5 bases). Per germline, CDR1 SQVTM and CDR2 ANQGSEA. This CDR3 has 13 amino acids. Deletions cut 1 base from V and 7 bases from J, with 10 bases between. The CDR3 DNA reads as TGCAGCGTTGAAGGAGAACAGGCTGAAAAACTGTTTTTT. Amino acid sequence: CSVEGEQAEKLFF. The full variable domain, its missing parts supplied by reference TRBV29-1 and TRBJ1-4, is SAVISQKPSRDICQRGTSLTIQCQVDSQVTMMFWYRQQPGQSLTLIATANQGSEATYESGFVIDKFPISRPNLTFSTLTVSNMSPEDSSIYLCSVEGEQAEKLFFGSGTQLSVL.

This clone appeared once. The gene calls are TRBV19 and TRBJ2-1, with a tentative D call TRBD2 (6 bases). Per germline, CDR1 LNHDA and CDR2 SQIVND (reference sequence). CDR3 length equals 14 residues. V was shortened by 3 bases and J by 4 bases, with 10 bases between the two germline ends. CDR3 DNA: TGTGCCAGTAGTATCCGGCGGGATTACAATGAGCAGTTCTTC. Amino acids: CASSIRRDYNEQFF.

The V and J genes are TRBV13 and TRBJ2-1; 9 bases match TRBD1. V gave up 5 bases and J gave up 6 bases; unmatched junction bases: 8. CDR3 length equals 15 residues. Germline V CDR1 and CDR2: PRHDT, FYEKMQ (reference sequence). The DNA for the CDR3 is TGTGCCAGCAGCCATGGACAGGGGAGAGTCAATGAGCAGTTCTTC. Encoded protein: CASSHGQGRVNEQFF. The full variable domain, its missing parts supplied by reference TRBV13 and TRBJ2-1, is AAGVIQSPRHLIKEKRETATLKCYPIPRHDTVYWYQQGPGQDPQFLISFYEKMQSDKGSIPDRFSAQQFSDYHSELNMSSLELGDSALYFCASSHGQGRVNEQFFGPGTRLTVL.

For the CDR3, the DNA is TGTGCCAGCAGTGAAGAGCGGGTCAATCAGCCCCAGCATTTT. Its translation: CASSEERVNQPQHF. This chain links TRBV2 with TRBJ1-5; D unresolved. Trimming stripped 1 base from V and 3 bases from J, with 7 bases between. The CDR3 covers 14 residues. Looked up from germline, CDR1 is SNHLY and CDR2 is FYNNEI.

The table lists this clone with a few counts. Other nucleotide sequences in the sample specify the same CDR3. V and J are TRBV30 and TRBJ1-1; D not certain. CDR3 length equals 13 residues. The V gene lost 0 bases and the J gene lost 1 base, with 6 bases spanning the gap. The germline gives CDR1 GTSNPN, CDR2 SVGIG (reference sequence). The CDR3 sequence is CAWSVRENTEAFF. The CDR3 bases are TGTGCCTGGAGTGTAAGAGAGAACACTGAAGCTTTCTTT.

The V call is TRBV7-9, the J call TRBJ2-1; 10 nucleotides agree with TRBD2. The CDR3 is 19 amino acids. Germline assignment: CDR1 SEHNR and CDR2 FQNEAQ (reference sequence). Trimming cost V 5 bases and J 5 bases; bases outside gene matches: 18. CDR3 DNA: TGTGCCAGCAGCGACACCTCCCTAGCGGGAGTTATGGGCGACAATGAGCAGTTCTTC. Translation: CASSDTSLAGVMGDNEQFF.

CDR3 DNA sequence: TGTGCCAGCAGTTTCGACAGACTCCCGAACACTGAAGCTTTCTTT. This encodes CASSFDRLPNTEAFF. V gene TRBV27 combines with J gene TRBJ1-1; TRBD1 might be the D (5 bases). Per germline, CDR1 MNHEY and CDR2 SMNVEV (reference sequence). Trimming stripped 3 bases from V and 1 base from J, with 12 bases between. The CDR3 totals 15 residues.

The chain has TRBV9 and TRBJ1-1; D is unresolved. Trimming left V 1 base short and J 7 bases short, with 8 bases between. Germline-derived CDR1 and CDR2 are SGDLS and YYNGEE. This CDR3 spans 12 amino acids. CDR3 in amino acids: CASSVTDFEAFF. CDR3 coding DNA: TGTGCCAGCAGCGTAACGGACTTTGAAGCTTTCTTT.